This entry concerns a single T cell receptor beta chain. Its specificity is unknown. Mismatch with germline at one junction end may stem from a read error. This entry comes from a study of T cell responses to AZD1222 COVID-19 vaccine. The study's findings and limits: Reports indicate that nearly half of spike-specific TCRs are directed at unmutated variant regions. Sampled repertoires all dated from after the peak T cell response.

Pooling was applied to second doses at about 4 or about 12 weeks. Data came from immunoSEQ multiplex PCR; TCRdb stores just in-frame clones and leaves some out. This sample has 250,000 to 300,000 clones; almost 95% occur once, and the top ten carry around 0.6%. This TCR was recovered from an adult who received the AZD1222 COVID-19 vaccine. The starting material was peripheral blood, obtained 28 days after the second AZD1222 dose.

The CDR3 coding sequence is TGTGCTAGCAGATCCCGGGACAGGGAGGCCCACCGGGTGGACACTGAAGCTTTCTTT. It specifies CASRSRDREAHRVDTEAFF. The chain has TRBV7-7 and TRBJ1-1, with 9 bases identical to TRBD1. Germline CDR1 is SSHAT and CDR2 is FNYEAQ (reference sequence). This CDR3 is built from 19 residues.